This T cell receptor (beta chain) was captured in a study of regulatory T cells in long-lasting Graves disease. Study outcomes and limitations: Since the sample size was small, accuracy may have been reduced. Only peripheral blood was studied, not thyroid tissue.

Arm-PCR of CDR3 regions and iRepertoire HTBI primers were used to build TCR beta libraries. Using its own MiXCR run on the multiplex PCR reads, TCRdb lists one record per CDR3 protein. This table holds 350,000 to 450,000 distinct CDR3 sequences, over 15% found once. The time point: newly diagnosed GD, antithyroid drugs for less than 3 months. Following extraction of RNA from PBMCs, that RNA was used to make the TCR library. Patients met American Thyroid Association criteria for Graves' disease. This clonotype was observed at least ten times. Its antigen is not known. Germline trimming cut 1 base from V and 0 bases from J; bases unmatched to any gene: 4. In germline, CDR1 is LGHDT, CDR2 YNNKEL (reference sequence). There are 16 residues in the CDR3. These records were also assigned to another study, of T cells in Graves' hyperthyroidism and ophthalmopathy.

The chain links TRBV3-1 to TRBJ2-5, with TRBD1 matching over 8 bases. The TCR comes from a man in his forties or fifties with Graves disease. The material sequenced was peripheral blood mononuclear cells (PBMCs), taken at new diagnosis, from a patient treated with antithyroid drugs. CDR3 loop: CASSQGWDRYQETQYF. The CDR3 region has the DNA TGTGCCAGCAGCCAAGGATGGGACAGGTACCAAGAGACCCAGTACTTC.